The 26 T cell receptor beta chains reported below all come from one sample, sequenced in a study of blood T cell repertoires in COVID-19. Generated by immunoSEQ multiplex PCR, the TCRdb table keeps only in-frame clones and is missing some. There are some 250,000 clones in the sample; roughly nine tenths occur only once, and approximately 1.3% lies in the top ten. The sequenced sample consisted of PBMCs or T cells enriched from blood (not recorded which). These receptors came from a human donor in a cohort exposed to, infected with or recovered from COVID-19 (not recorded which). The donor label of this sample is uncertain.

This clone was observed a single time. The chain employs TRBV30 and TRBJ1-1, with D unclear. The germline V gene has CDR1 GTSNPN and CDR2 SVGIG (reference sequence). The V and J ends lost 6 bases and 8 bases respectively, with 4 bases between them. The CDR3 sequence is 8 residues long. The CDR3 region has the DNA TGTGCCTGCCAAGAAGCTTTCTTT. This translates into CACQEAFF.

The V call is TRBV5-5, the J call TRBJ2-7; maybe TRBD2 (5 bases). The V gene's germline CDR1 is SGHKS and CDR2 YYEKEE (reference sequence). The CDR3 spans 14 residues. Trimming took off 9 bases at V and 6 bases at J, with 22 bases between the two ends. This chain's CDR3 is CATGEGWETGEQYF. In DNA, the CDR3 is TGTGCCACCGGCGAGGGATGGGAGACGGGCGAGCAGTACTTC.

The chain couples TRBV29-1 to TRBJ2-1; 7 nucleotides align to TRBD1. Germline CDR1 reads SQVTM; CDR2 reads ANQGSEA. The ends lost 6 bases at V and 5 bases at J; junction bases unmatched: 4. The CDR3 runs 12 residues. CDR3 nucleotide sequence: TGCAGCGTGGCGACAGGGAACAATGAGCAGTTCTTC. Translated, it gives CSVATGNNEQFF.

The chain combines TRBV12-3 or TRBV12-4 with TRBJ2-5; tentative D call: TRBD1 (5 bases). Between the trimmed V and J ends, which lost 3 bases and 5 bases, there was a span of 7 bases. This CDR3 is built from 12 residues. For the CDR3, the DNA is TGTGCCAGCAGTTTGCAGGGTGAGACCCAGTACTTC. Protein: CASSLQGETQYF.

The chain is built from TRBV6-5 and TRBJ1-1, with unresolved D. CDR1 and CDR2 from the germline V gene are MNHEY and SVGAGI. V was shortened by 2 bases and J by 3 bases, with 10 bases between the two germline ends. The length of the CDR3 is 14 residues. This CDR3 is CASSYNRRDTEAFF. The CDR3 nucleotides read TGTGCCAGCAGTTACAATAGGAGGGACACTGAAGCTTTCTTT.

V gene TRBV4-1 combines with J gene TRBJ1-4; the match to TRBD1 covers 8 bases. The CDR3 extends over 16 amino acids. V lost 4 bases to trimming and J lost 4 bases; unmatched junction nucleotides: 8. Germline V CDR1 and CDR2: MGHRA, YSYEKL. The CDR3 DNA is TGCGCCAGCAGCCCCATAGGACAGGGCGGTAATGAAAAACTGTTTTTT. It translates to CASSPIGQGGNEKLFF.

The chain employs TRBV19 and TRBJ1-3; D not certain. V was pared by 7 bases and J by 1 base, with 11 bases between. The CDR3 has 14 amino acids. Germline V gene data show CDR1 as LNHDA and CDR2 as SQIVND (reference sequence). As DNA, the CDR3 is TGTGCCAGTAATGCCGGCGGTTCTGGAAACACCATATATTTT. It yields the protein CASNAGGSGNTIYF.

The rearrangement links TRBV7-2 to TRBJ1-4, with D unresolved. Germline CDR1 reads SGHTA; CDR2 reads FQGNSA. Between the trimmed V and J ends, which lost 5 bases and 8 bases, there was a span of 18 bases. The length of the CDR3 is 15 residues. The CDR3 DNA sequence: TGTGCCAGCAGCCCCCCCTCCGAGGGCGGGGAAAAACTGTTTTTT. Residues: CASSPPSEGGEKLFF.

The V call is TRBV5-1, the J call TRBJ1-4; D is undetermined. The germline V gene encodes CDR1 SGHRS and CDR2 YFSETQ. The CDR3 totals 14 residues. Trimming stripped 0 bases from V and 11 bases from J, with 14 bases between. The CDR3 bases are TGCGCCAGCAGCTTGGACACTCGGGCGGGGAAACTGTTTTTT. Amino acid sequence: CASSLDTRAGKLFF.

This clone was observed once. The chain links TRBV11-1 to TRBJ1-1; TRBD1 matches at 8 bases. V shed 7 bases and J 1 base; nucleotides not matched to a gene: 5. The CDR3 runs 14 residues. CDR1 and CDR2 (germline): SGHAT, FQDESV (reference sequence). The chain's CDR3 is CASTPDRANTEAFF. The CDR3 DNA sequence: TGTGCCAGCACCCCGGACAGGGCGAACACTGAAGCTTTCTTT.

The chain is built from TRBV19 and TRBJ1-1, with 8 positions matching TRBD1. This CDR3 has 14 amino acids. Germline values: CDR1 LNHDA, CDR2 SQIVND (reference sequence). The trim removed 3 bases at V and 1 base at J, leaving 1 base unmatched. The CDR3: CASSMGTGNTEAFF. The CDR3 DNA reads TGTGCCAGTAGTATGGGGACAGGGAACACTGAAGCTTTCTTT.

This clone was recorded only once. This chain joins TRBV3-1 (or the pseudogene TRBV3-2) and TRBJ2-2; D not resolved. Germline V lookup: CDR1 LGHDT, CDR2 YNNKEL (reference sequence). CDR3 length: 14 residues. V was pared by 5 bases and J by 4 bases, with 11 bases between. In DNA, the CDR3 is TGTGCCAGCAGCGAAACCCTAGGCACCGGGGAGCTGTTTTTT. This encodes CASSETLGTGELFF.

The chain links TRBV15 to TRBJ2-7; TRBD1 matches at 7 bases. Germline trimming cut 1 base from V and 0 bases from J; bases unmatched to any gene: 9. The CDR3 runs 17 residues. Looked up from germline, CDR1 is LNHNV and CDR2 is YYDKDF (reference sequence). CDR3 nucleotide sequence: TGTGCCACCAGCAGAGTGGAGACAGGGTCCACCTCCTACGAGCAGTACTTC. Translating it yields CATSRVETGSTSYEQYF. The whole variable domain, remainder taken from reference TRBV15 and TRBJ2-7, is DAMVIQNPRYQVTQFGKPVTLSCSQTLNHNVMYWYQQKSSQAPKLLFHYYDKDFNNEADTPDNFQSRRPNTSFCFLDIRSPGLGDTAMYLCATSRVETGSTSYEQYFGPGTRLTVT.

CDR3 region: CASSSDRIGNTIYF. DNA of the CDR3: TGTGCCAGCAGCTCGGACAGGATCGGAAACACCATATATTTT. This rearrangement joins TRBV5-5 to TRBJ1-3; 7 bases fit TRBD1. V lost 3 bases, J lost 4 bases, and 4 bases stayed unmatched. CDR1 and CDR2 (germline): SGHKS, YYEKEE (reference sequence). The CDR3 extends over 14 amino acids.

The genes are TRBV5-4 and TRBJ1-4; D is unclear. Germline values: CDR1 SGHNT, CDR2 YYREEE (reference sequence). The CDR3 covers 14 residues. Trimming left V 3 bases short and J 6 bases short, with 12 bases between. CDR3 loop: CASSSGDLDEKLFF. In nucleotides, the CDR3 is TGTGCCAGCAGCTCTGGAGATCTGGATGAAAAACTGTTTTTT.

The rearrangement links TRBV24-1 to TRBJ2-5, with D maybe TRBD2 (5 bases). This CDR3 region has 13 residues. The germline V gene encodes CDR1 KGHDR and CDR2 SFDVKD. Between the trimmed V and J ends, which lost 7 bases and 6 bases, there was a span of 14 bases. CDR3 residues: CATSPGIPKTQYF. CDR3 nucleotides: TGTGCCACCAGCCCGGGGATTCCAAAGACCCAGTACTTC.

This chain links TRBV7-8 with TRBJ2-1, with 13 bases lining up with TRBD2. Trimming cost V 3 bases and J 6 bases; bases outside gene matches: 2. This CDR3 comprises 15 residues. Germline assignment: CDR1 SGHVS and CDR2 FQNEAQ. CDR3 DNA: TGTGCCAGCAGCTTCACTAGCGGGGGGGCCAATGAGCAGTTCTTC. It yields the protein CASSFTSGGANEQFF.

The rearrangement uses TRBV19 and TRBJ2-5, with D perhaps TRBD1 (7 bases). V was trimmed by 4 bases and J by 3 bases, leaving 12 bases between them. The CDR3 covers 14 residues. Looked up from germline, CDR1 is LNHDA and CDR2 is SQIVND (reference sequence). The CDR3 DNA reads as TGTGCCAGTAGTAGCCAGGGGGGTGAAGAGACCCAGTACTTC. Protein: CASSSQGGEETQYF.

The chain is built from TRBV11-2 and TRBJ2-7; D not resolved. V lost 3 bases to trimming and J lost 5 bases, with 17 bases between them. This CDR3 is 15 amino acids long. Germline loops: CDR1 SGHAT, CDR2 FQNNGV. The CDR3 DNA is TGTGCCAGCAGCTTTATGTTGGCATATCCCGACGAGCAGTACTTC. As protein: CASSFMLAYPDEQYF.

The chain couples TRBV19 to TRBJ1-2; TRBD1 is a possible D gene (6 bases). Germline-derived CDR1 and CDR2 are LNHDA and SQIVND (reference sequence). The CDR3 extends over 12 amino acids. The ends were cut back, 7 bases at V and 8 bases at J, with 14 bases in the middle. CDR3 in DNA: TGTGCCAGTACCCCAACAGGGATCGGCTACACCTTC. Residues: CASTPTGIGYTF.

The chain joins TRBV7-2 to TRBJ2-1; D unresolved. Germline CDR1 reads SGHTA; CDR2 reads FQGNSA. This CDR3 is 14 amino acids long. The germline V and J ends were trimmed by 3 bases and 8 bases, with 14 bases remaining between them. The CDR3, as DNA: TGTGCCAGCAGCTTTAGCTCGGTCGGCGATGAGCAGTTCTTC. Its protein is CASSFSSVGDEQFF.

The J gene is TRBJ2-7, the V gene TRBV3-1 (or the pseudogene TRBV3-2), with D possibly matching TRBD1 (7 bases). Germline lookup yields CDR1 LGHDT and CDR2 YNNKEL (reference sequence). V was clipped by 0 bases and J by 6 bases, with 15 bases between them. The CDR3 spans 15 residues. The CDR3 spells CASSQEVQGGLEQYF. CDR3 in DNA: TGTGCCAGCAGCCAAGAAGTCCAGGGGGGTCTCGAGCAGTACTTC.

The rearrangement uses TRBV29-1 and TRBJ2-7, with D possibly matching TRBD2 (5 bases). Germline V lookup: CDR1 SQVTM, CDR2 ANQGSEA. Deletions cut 4 bases from V and 3 bases from J, with 16 bases between. CDR3 size: 14 residues. CDR3 nucleotide sequence: TGCAGCGTTGCACTGCGACGGGAACACTACGAGCAGTACTTC. Protein product: CSVALRREHYEQYF.

This rearrangement joins TRBV5-4 to TRBJ1-4, with D uncertain. V lost 0 bases and J 5 bases, leaving 5 bases between the germline ends. The CDR3 runs to 13 residues. CDR1 is SGHNT and CDR2 is YYREEE in the germline V gene (reference sequence). CDR3 sequence reads: CASSLGRNEKLFF. The CDR3 coding sequence is TGTGCCAGCAGCTTGGGCAGGAATGAAAAACTGTTTTTT. Combining the CDR3 with reference TRBV5-4 and TRBJ1-4 gives the whole variable domain ETGVTQSPTHLIKTRGQQVTLRCSSQSGHNTVSWYQQALGQGPQFIFQYYREEENGRGNFPPRFSGLQFPNYSSELNVNALELDDSALYLCASSLGRNEKLFFGSGTQLSVL.

The V gene is TRBV18, the J gene TRBJ1-3, with TRBD1 as a possible D gene (6 bases). Germline lookup yields CDR1 KGHSH and CDR2 LQKENI. V dropped 6 bases and J dropped 0 bases, with 15 bases sitting between them. The CDR3 consists of 16 residues. DNA for the CDR3: TGTGCCAGCTCCCCGGCCCCGACAGGCTCTGGAAACACCATATATTTT. Protein: CASSPAPTGSGNTIYF.

This chain connects TRBV18 to TRBJ1-1; perhaps TRBD1 as D (5 bases). The germline gives CDR1 KGHSH, CDR2 LQKENI. The germline V and J ends were trimmed by 5 bases and 6 bases, with 16 bases remaining between them. CDR3 length: 14 residues. CDR3 bases: TGTGCCAGCTCATCTGCGCAGGGATTTGCTGAAGCTTTCTTT. It codes for CASSSAQGFAEAFF.